The 32 T cell receptor beta chains reported below all come from one sample, sequenced in a study of cytomegalovirus exposure and HLA in healthy donors. The PCR ran on 60 Vbeta and 13 Jbeta primers. Profiling relied on immunoSEQ multiplex PCR, and the TCRdb table lists in-frame clones only, not all of them. The sample has over 150,000 clones, roughly 80% seen once. The sequenced sample consisted of PBMCs. These receptors originate from a male donor in good health and CMV-seronegative.

This clone appeared once. V gene TRBV6-1 combines with J gene TRBJ1-6, with TRBD1 as a possible D gene (5 bases). CDR1 is MNHNS and CDR2 is SASEGT in the germline V gene. The CDR3 covers 13 residues. The V end was cut by 10 bases, the J end by 5 bases, with 12 bases between. CDR3 coding DNA: TGTGCCATCACAGGTTATAATAATTCACCCCTCCACTTT. It specifies CAITGYNNSPLHF.

The chain joins TRBV30 to TRBJ1-4; the match to TRBD1 covers 10 bases. This CDR3 region has 15 residues. The J segment lost 2 bases and the V segment lost 4 bases, leaving 4 bases of the junction unmatched. Germline V CDR1 and CDR2: GTSNPN, SVGIG (reference sequence). CDR3 in amino acids: CAWTGTGATNEKLFF. The CDR3 coding sequence is TGTGCCTGGACAGGGACAGGGGCTACTAATGAAAAACTGTTTTTT. The full variable domain, with the rest looked up from reference TRBV30 and TRBJ1-4, is SQTIHQWPATLVQPVGSPLSLECTVEGTSNPNLYWYRQAAGRGLQLLFYSVGIGQISSEVPQNLSASRPQDRQFILSSKKLLLSDSGFYLCAWTGTGATNEKLFFGSGTQLSVL.

The chain has TRBV5-1 and TRBJ2-1; 10 bases align to TRBD2. Losses at the gene ends were 3 bases for V and 0 bases for J; bases not matched to a gene: 12. The CDR3 runs 19 residues. Germline V lookup: CDR1 SGHRS, CDR2 YFSETQ. The CDR3 nucleotides are TGCGCCAGCAGCTCTAGCGGGAGTATCCCCATAAGCTCCTACAATGAGCAGTTCTTC. As protein: CASSSSGSIPISSYNEQFF.

This chain links TRBV27 with TRBJ1-1; 7 nucleotides match TRBD1. V dropped 3 bases and J dropped 1; count of bases not matched to a gene: 17. Germline lookup yields CDR1 MNHEY and CDR2 SMNVEV (reference sequence). There are 19 residues in the CDR3. CDR3 amino acids: CASSFRSNRGLLPNTEAFF. CDR3 DNA: TGTGCCAGCAGTTTCCGATCTAACAGGGGCCTTTTACCGAACACTGAAGCTTTCTTT.

The chain combines TRBV6-5 with TRBJ1-5, with D maybe TRBD1 (6 bases). This CDR3 has 13 residues. Germline-derived CDR1 and CDR2 are MNHEY and SVGAGI. V lost 7 bases and J lost 7, with 14 bases in between. The CDR3 DNA is TGTGCCAGCAAGGGGGGGAGGCAACAGCCCCAGCATTTT. Its translation is CASKGGRQQPQHF.

V usage is TRBV6-5 and J usage is TRBJ2-7, with TRBD2 as a possible D gene (6 bases). The CDR3 is 14 residues long. Germline V gene lookup returns CDR1 MNHEY and CDR2 SVGAGI. Trimming took off 6 bases at V and 2 bases at J, with 14 bases between the two ends. The CDR3 region is CASRGGRVPYEQYF. CDR3 sequence (DNA): TGTGCCAGCAGGGGGGGTAGAGTGCCCTACGAGCAGTACTTC.

The chain couples TRBV5-8 to TRBJ2-3, with 13 bases aligning to TRBD2. Germline V gives CDR1 SGHTS, CDR2 YDEGEE. V lost 3 bases and J lost 8; bases outside the gene matches: 3. CDR3 length equals 14 residues. This CDR3 is CASSSTSGGGTQYF. The DNA of the CDR3 is TGTGCCAGCAGCTCCACTAGCGGGGGGGGTACGCAGTATTTT.

The V call is TRBV19, the J call TRBJ1-2; 11 bases line up with TRBD1. CDR3 size: 15 residues. Trimming cost V 5 bases and J 5 bases; bases outside gene matches: 7. Per the germline V gene, CDR1 is LNHDA and CDR2 is SQIVND (reference sequence). The CDR3 DNA sequence: TGTGCCAGTAGTTCTTGGGACAGGGGGGCTTATGGCTACACCTTC. Protein product: CASSSWDRGAYGYTF. Looking up the rest from reference TRBV19 and TRBJ1-2 gives the full variable domain: DGGITQSPKYLFRKEGQNVTLSCEQNLNHDAMYWYRQDPGQGLRLIYYSQIVNDFQKGDIAEGYSVSREKKESFPLTVTSAQKNPTAFYLCASSSWDRGAYGYTFGSGTRLTVV.

For this clone: Other DNA sequences in the sample encode the same CDR3. This rearrangement joins TRBV28 to TRBJ1-2, with D perhaps matching TRBD1 (5 bases). Germline V gives CDR1 MDHEN, CDR2 SYDVKM. The length of the CDR3 is 15 residues. Trimming removed 2 bases from V and 4 bases from J, with 14 bases in between. CDR3 sequence (DNA): TGTGCCAGCAGTTTACCCGACCCGGGGGGCTATGGCTACACCTTC. Amino acids: CASSLPDPGGYGYTF.

This clone came up a few times. Written as DNA, the CDR3 is TGTGCCAGCAGTTTCACAGGGGGCGGAGAAAAACTGTTTTTT. Translation gives CASSFTGGGEKLFF. This chain connects TRBV28 to TRBJ1-4; 9 nucleotides agree with TRBD1. The CDR3 is made up of 14 amino acids. Germline CDR1 reads MDHEN; CDR2 reads SYDVKM. V shed 3 bases and J 8 bases; nucleotides not matched to a gene: 4.

This clone was counted between two and nine times. The chain is built from TRBV7-9 and TRBJ1-4; a possible D gene is TRBD1 (6 bases). The CDR3 loop spans 16 amino acids. The V end was cut by 5 bases, the J end by 0 bases, with 13 bases between. The V gene's germline CDR1 is SEHNR and CDR2 FQNEAQ (reference sequence). CDR3 sequence reads: CASSRGQTATNEKLFF. CDR3 nucleotide sequence: TGTGCCAGCAGCCGGGGACAAACTGCAACTAATGAAAAACTGTTTTTT. The full variable domain, in which reference TRBV7-9 and TRBJ1-4 provide the parts outside the CDR3, is DTGVSQNPRHKITKRGQNVTFRCDPISEHNRLYWYRQTLGQGPEFLTYFQNEAQLEKSRLLSDRFSAERPKGSFSTLEIQRTEQGDSAMYLCASSRGQTATNEKLFFGSGTQLSVL.

The V and J genes are TRBV9 and TRBJ2-6; TRBD1 aligns across 8 bases. Trimming cost V 4 bases and J 1 base; bases outside gene matches: 1. Germline V gives CDR1 SGDLS, CDR2 YYNGEE. This CDR3 spans 15 amino acids. CDR3 amino acids: CASSRTGSGANVLTF. CDR3 nucleotide sequence: TGTGCCAGCAGCAGGACAGGGTCTGGGGCCAACGTCCTGACTTTC.

The chain joins TRBV5-4 to TRBJ2-7; the D is unclear. In germline, CDR1 is SGHNT, CDR2 YYREEE (reference sequence). V dropped 2 bases and J dropped 6 bases, with 18 bases sitting between them. This CDR3 is 15 amino acids long. CDR3 sequence reads: CASSFASQASSEQYF. CDR3 sequence (DNA): TGTGCCAGCAGCTTTGCCTCCCAGGCGAGTTCCGAGCAGTACTTC.

This sequence joins TRBV5-4 and TRBJ1-1; D gene uncertain. The germline V gene encodes CDR1 SGHNT and CDR2 YYREEE (reference sequence). Trimming removed 4 bases at V and 4 bases at J, with 23 bases between. This CDR3 comprises 17 residues. CDR3 in DNA: TGTGCCAGCAGCCCCCGCCCCTCCTCCGGGGTCGGCACTGAAGCTTTCTTT. Translating it yields CASSPRPSSGVGTEAFF.

J is TRBJ1-1 and V is TRBV19; D is uncertain. From germline, CDR1 is LNHDA and CDR2 SQIVND (reference sequence). This CDR3 is built from 12 residues. The V end lost 5 bases, the J end lost 3 bases, and 7 bases lay between the germline ends. CDR3: CASSLQDTEAFF. The CDR3 nucleotides read TGTGCCAGTAGTCTTCAGGACACTGAAGCTTTCTTT.

The J gene is TRBJ2-1, the V gene TRBV30; TRBD2 matches 7 bases. Looked up from germline, CDR1 is GTSNPN and CDR2 is SVGIG (reference sequence). With V trimmed by 0 bases and J by 9 bases, 5 bases remained unmatched. This CDR3 has 13 residues. CDR3 nucleotides: TGTGCCTGGAGTGTAACTTCGGGAGGTGAGCAGTTCTTC. Translation: CAWSVTSGGEQFF.

The count of this clone is one. This sequence joins TRBV27 and TRBJ2-1, with 9 bases identical to TRBD2. There are 17 residues in the CDR3. V lost 1 base to trimming and J lost 6 bases; unmatched junction nucleotides: 10. The germline gives CDR1 MNHEY, CDR2 SMNVEV (reference sequence). CDR3 in amino acids: CASSLLSSAGGRNEQFF. CDR3 coding DNA: TGTGCCAGCAGTTTATTGTCTTCGGCGGGAGGGCGCAATGAGCAGTTCTTC.

DNA of the CDR3: TGTGCCAGCAGCCGGGACAGGGGTCGATACGAGCAGTACTTC. It translates to CASSRDRGRYEQYF. The genes are TRBV7-2 and TRBJ2-7; 10 nucleotides agree with TRBD1. V gave up 5 bases and J gave up 4 bases; unmatched junction bases: 5. The CDR3 contains 14 residues. The germline gives CDR1 SGHTA, CDR2 FQGNSA. Drawing the rest from reference TRBV7-2 and TRBJ2-7, the complete variable domain is GAGVSQSPSNKVTEKGKDVELRCDPISGHTALYWYRQSLGQGLEFLIYFQGNSAPDKSGLPSDRFSAERTGGSVSTLTIQRTQQEDSAVYLCASSRDRGRYEQYFGPGTRLTVT.

This chain joins TRBV14 and TRBJ1-1; D remains ambiguous. The germline V and J ends were trimmed by 4 bases and 1 base, with 7 bases remaining between them. Germline assignment: CDR1 SGHDN and CDR2 FVKESK. The CDR3 extends over 13 amino acids. CDR3 sequence (DNA): TGTGCCAGCAGCCTAAAATCGAACACTGAAGCTTTCTTT. It specifies CASSLKSNTEAFF.

This chain connects TRBV30 to TRBJ2-5; the match to TRBD2 covers 13 bases. V shed 0 bases, J shed 0 bases, and the junction held 10 bases outside the gene matches. Germline lookup yields CDR1 GTSNPN and CDR2 SVGIG (reference sequence). The CDR3 has 19 amino acids. This CDR3 is CAWSVRLGLAGRYQETQYF. CDR3 nucleotides: TGTGCCTGGAGTGTTCGGTTGGGACTAGCGGGGAGGTACCAAGAGACCCAGTACTTC.

This clone is a singleton in its sample. The V and J genes are TRBV15 and TRBJ1-4, with 9 bases that match TRBD1. CDR3 length: 17 residues. Germline V lookup: CDR1 LNHNV, CDR2 YYDKDF (reference sequence). The V gene end was trimmed by 6 bases and the J gene end by 1 base; junction bases not matched to a gene: 9. The CDR3 nucleotides are TGTGCCACCAGTTCTCCGGGACAGGGTGGAACTAATGAAAAACTGTTTTTT. This sequence encodes CATSSPGQGGTNEKLFF. Variable domain in full (rest from reference TRBV15 and TRBJ1-4): DAMVIQNPRYQVTQFGKPVTLSCSQTLNHNVMYWYQQKSSQAPKLLFHYYDKDFNNEADTPDNFQSRRPNTSFCFLDIRSPGLGDTAMYLCATSSPGQGGTNEKLFFGSGTQLSVL.

The V gene is TRBV9, the J gene TRBJ2-3, with D unclear. V dropped 3 bases and J dropped 1 base, with 15 bases sitting between them. From germline, CDR1 is SGDLS and CDR2 YYNGEE. The CDR3 is made up of 16 amino acids. The CDR3 bases are TGTGCCAGCAGCGGAACCTTTAGCTTAGGCACAGATACGCAGTATTTT. This gives the protein CASSGTFSLGTDTQYF.

The CDR3: CASSLTGMSNQPQHF. The CDR3 nucleotides read TGCGCCAGCAGCTTAACGGGGATGAGCAATCAGCCCCAGCATTTT. V gene TRBV4-1 combines with J gene TRBJ1-5; no firm D call. The germline CDR1 and CDR2 sequences are MGHRA and YSYEKL. Trimming took 5 bases from V and 1 from J, leaving 12 bases between them. The CDR3 runs 15 residues.

This clone came up a few times. This chain uses TRBV6-1 with TRBJ1-4; TRBD1 agrees at 9 bases. CDR1 is MNHNS and CDR2 is SASEGT in the germline V gene. This CDR3 spans 15 amino acids. J lost 8 bases, V lost 3 bases, and 7 bases had no gene match. CDR3 nucleotide sequence: TGTGCCAGCAGTGAGGGGACAGGGTTCGGGGAAAAACTGTTTTTT. Its protein product is CASSEGTGFGEKLFF.

The chain couples TRBV7-6 to TRBJ1-5; D is unresolved. V was pared by 2 bases and J by 5 bases, with 10 bases between. CDR3 length: 14 residues. Per the germline V gene, CDR1 is SGHVS and CDR2 is FNYEAQ. This CDR3 reads CASSLSQWHQPQHF. CDR3 sequence (DNA): TGTGCCAGCAGCTTATCCCAGTGGCATCAGCCCCAGCATTTT.

The chain combines TRBV7-2 with TRBJ2-1; 10 bases are a match to TRBD2. The V and J ends lost 9 bases and 7 bases, in that order; junction bases with no gene match: 9. This CDR3 spans 14 amino acids. The germline V gene encodes CDR1 SGHTA and CDR2 FQGNSA. CDR3 nucleotides: TGTGCCAGTGTTCTAGCGGGAGCTCGGAATGAGCAGTTCTTC. Residues: CASVLAGARNEQFF.

V and J are TRBV28 and TRBJ1-2; no clear D gene. V gave up 6 bases and J gave up 0 bases, with 14 bases separating them. The CDR3 is 15 residues long. Germline CDR1 and CDR2: MDHEN and SYDVKM. For the CDR3, the DNA is TGTGCCAGCAGGATTCCAGGACTCGCTAACTATGGCTACACCTTC. The encoded protein is CASRIPGLANYGYTF.

The chain combines TRBV7-8 with TRBJ2-5; 7 bases are shared with TRBD2. With 5 bases clipped from V and 0 bases from J, the junction kept 6 bases outside the gene matches. CDR1 is SGHVS and CDR2 is FQNEAQ in the germline V gene. There are 15 residues in the CDR3. The CDR3 spells CASSPSAGDQETQYF. CDR3 coding DNA: TGTGCCAGCAGCCCGTCTGCGGGGGACCAAGAGACCCAGTACTTC.

V and J are TRBV28 and TRBJ2-4, with TRBD2 matching 8 bases. Germline CDR1 and CDR2: MDHEN and SYDVKM. V lost 2 bases, J lost 5 bases, and 8 bases stayed unmatched. The CDR3 sequence is 16 residues long. The CDR3 sequence is CASSLIAGWEENIQYF. Written as DNA, the CDR3 is TGTGCCAGCAGTTTAATAGCGGGATGGGAGGAAAACATTCAGTACTTC. The full variable domain, rest sourced from reference TRBV28 and TRBJ2-4, is DVKVTQSSRYLVKRTGEKVFLECVQDMDHENMFWYRQDPGLGLRLIYFSYDVKMKEKGDIPEGYSVSREKKERFSLILESASTNQTSMYLCASSLIAGWEENIQYFGAGTRLSVL.

This rearrangement joins TRBV28 to TRBJ2-7, with 7 bases identical to TRBD1. With V trimmed by 6 bases and J by 0 bases, 8 bases remained unmatched. Germline CDR1 MDHEN, CDR2 SYDVKM. The CDR3 has 15 residues. The CDR3 bases are TGTGCCAGCAGCGCTGGGACAGTCCTCTCCTACGAGCAGTACTTC. Its translation: CASSAGTVLSYEQYF.

The V and J genes are TRBV19 and TRBJ2-3; maybe TRBD2 (6 bases). There are 16 residues in the CDR3. The germline V gene has CDR1 LNHDA and CDR2 SQIVND (reference sequence). V was clipped by 3 bases and J by 1 base, with 14 bases between them. CDR3 residues: CASSIWRGGGTDTQYF. The CDR3 DNA reads as TGTGCCAGTAGTATCTGGAGGGGAGGCGGCACAGATACGCAGTATTTT. The complete variable domain, with remaining parts taken from reference TRBV19 and TRBJ2-3, reads DGGITQSPKYLFRKEGQNVTLSCEQNLNHDAMYWYRQDPGQGLRLIYYSQIVNDFQKGDIAEGYSVSREKKESFPLTVTSAQKNPTAFYLCASSIWRGGGTDTQYFGPGTRLTVL.

This rearrangement joins TRBV9 to TRBJ2-7, with D maybe TRBD1 (5 bases). Germline-derived CDR1 and CDR2 are SGDLS and YYNGEE. Trimming removed 3 bases from V and 2 bases from J, with 12 bases in between. The CDR3 has 14 residues. This chain's CDR3 is CASSADDSPYEQYF. Here the CDR3 DNA reads TGTGCCAGCAGCGCCGACGACAGCCCCTACGAGCAGTACTTC.